This T cell receptor (beta chain) was identified in a study of blood T cell repertoires in COVID-19. Study overall: There were acute and convalescent COVID-19 samples, and they came from the United States, Italy and Spain. Sources were T cells, B-cell-depleted T cells, or PBMCs; the material itself was cDNA or gDNA.

In the original processing: Estimation of nucleated cell counts relied on the amplification of reference gene primers. Here immunoSEQ multiplex PCR was the method, and the copy in TCRdb shows in-frame clones only, minus some. D and trimming were read from the DNA, whereas the V and J calls and clone size are those reported in that table. Among 200,000 to 250,000 clones listed, around nine tenths were seen once. The CDR3 is 16 residues long. V was shortened by 3 bases and J by 2 bases, with 14 bases between the two germline ends. Looked up from germline, CDR1 is MNHEY and CDR2 is SMNVEV (reference sequence).

The chain carries TRBV27 and TRBJ1-5; no clear D. The receptor comes from a woman between 55 and 75 years old with acute or convalescent COVID-19. The source material was peripheral blood. The DNA for the CDR3 is TGTGCCAGCAGTTTCATGGGCGGGATGGGCAATCAGCCCCAGCATTTT. Translating gives CASSFMGGMGNQPQHF.